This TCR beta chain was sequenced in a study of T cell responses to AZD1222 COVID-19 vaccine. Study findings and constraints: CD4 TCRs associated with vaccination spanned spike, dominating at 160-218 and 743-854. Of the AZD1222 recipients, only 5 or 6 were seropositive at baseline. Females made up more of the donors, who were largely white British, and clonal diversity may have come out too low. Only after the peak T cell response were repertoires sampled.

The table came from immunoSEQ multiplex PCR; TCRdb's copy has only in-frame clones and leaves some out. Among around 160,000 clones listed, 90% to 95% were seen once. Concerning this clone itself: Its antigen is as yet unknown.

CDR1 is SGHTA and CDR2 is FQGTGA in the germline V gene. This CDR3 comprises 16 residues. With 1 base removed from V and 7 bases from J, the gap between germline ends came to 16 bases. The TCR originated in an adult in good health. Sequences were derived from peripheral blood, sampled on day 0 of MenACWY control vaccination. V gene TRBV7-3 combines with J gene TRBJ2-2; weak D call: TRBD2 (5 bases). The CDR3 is CASSLNARAGDGELFF. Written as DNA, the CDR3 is TGTGCCAGCAGCTTAAACGCGAGGGCCGGGGACGGGGAGCTGTTTTTT.